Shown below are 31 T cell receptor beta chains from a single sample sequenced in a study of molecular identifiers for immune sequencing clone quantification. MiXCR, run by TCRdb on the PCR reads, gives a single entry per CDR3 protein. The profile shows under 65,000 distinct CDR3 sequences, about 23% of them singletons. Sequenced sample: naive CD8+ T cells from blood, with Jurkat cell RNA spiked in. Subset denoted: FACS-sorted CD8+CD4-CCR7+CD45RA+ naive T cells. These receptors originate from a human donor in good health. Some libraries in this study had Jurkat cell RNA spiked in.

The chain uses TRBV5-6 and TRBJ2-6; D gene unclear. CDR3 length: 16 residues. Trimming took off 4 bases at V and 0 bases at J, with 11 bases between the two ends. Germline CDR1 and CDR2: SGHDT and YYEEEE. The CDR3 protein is CASSRAGRSGANVLTF. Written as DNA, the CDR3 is TGTGCCAGCAGCCGTGCCGGGCGCTCTGGGGCCAACGTCCTGACTTTC.

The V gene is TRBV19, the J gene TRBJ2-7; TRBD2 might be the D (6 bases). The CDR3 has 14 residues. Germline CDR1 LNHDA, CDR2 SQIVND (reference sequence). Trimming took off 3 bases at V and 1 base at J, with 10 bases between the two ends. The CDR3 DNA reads TGTGCCAGTAGTATTTCGGCGGGATCCTACGAGCAGTACTTC. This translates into CASSISAGSYEQYF.

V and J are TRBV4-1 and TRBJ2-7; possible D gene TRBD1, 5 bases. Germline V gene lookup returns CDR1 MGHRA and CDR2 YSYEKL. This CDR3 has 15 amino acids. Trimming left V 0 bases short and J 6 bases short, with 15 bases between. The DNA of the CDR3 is TGCGCCAGCAGCCAAGAGCTACAGGCTTTCGGCGAGCAGTACTTC. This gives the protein CASSQELQAFGEQYF.

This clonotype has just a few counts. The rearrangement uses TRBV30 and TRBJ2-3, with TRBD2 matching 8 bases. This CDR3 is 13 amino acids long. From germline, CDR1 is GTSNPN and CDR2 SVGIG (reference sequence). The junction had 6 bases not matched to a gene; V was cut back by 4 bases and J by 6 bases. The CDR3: CAWIRGGPDTQYF. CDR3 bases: TGTGCCTGGATTCGGGGGGGCCCCGATACGCAGTATTTT.

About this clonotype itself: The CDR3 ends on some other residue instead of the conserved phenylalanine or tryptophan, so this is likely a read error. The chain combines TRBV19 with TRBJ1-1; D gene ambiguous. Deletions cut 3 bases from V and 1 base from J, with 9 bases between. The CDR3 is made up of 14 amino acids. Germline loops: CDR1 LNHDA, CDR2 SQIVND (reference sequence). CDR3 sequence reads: CASSIRSENTEAFS. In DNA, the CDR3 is TGTGCCAGTAGTATCCGCAGTGAGAACACTGAAGCTTTCTCT.

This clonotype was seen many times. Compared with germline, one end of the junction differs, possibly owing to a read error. The DNA for the CDR3 is TGCGCCAGCAGCCAAGGTGCTAGCGGCTCCTACGAGCAGTGCTTC. Protein: CASSQGASGSYEQCF. The chain is built from TRBV4-1 and TRBJ2-7; 7 bases are shared with TRBD2. The CDR3 extends over 15 amino acids. The V gene's germline CDR1 is MGHRA and CDR2 YSYEKL.

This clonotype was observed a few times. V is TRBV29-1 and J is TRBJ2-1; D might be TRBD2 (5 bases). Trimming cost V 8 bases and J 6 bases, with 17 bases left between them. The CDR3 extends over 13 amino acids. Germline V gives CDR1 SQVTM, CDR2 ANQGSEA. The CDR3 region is CSPQGPTSNEQFF. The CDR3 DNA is TGCAGCCCCCAAGGGCCTACTAGCAATGAGCAGTTCTTC.

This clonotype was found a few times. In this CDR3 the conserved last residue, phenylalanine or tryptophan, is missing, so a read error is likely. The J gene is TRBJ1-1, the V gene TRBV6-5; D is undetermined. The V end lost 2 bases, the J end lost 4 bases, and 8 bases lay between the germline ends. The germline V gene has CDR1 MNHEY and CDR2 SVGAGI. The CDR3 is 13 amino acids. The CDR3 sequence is CASSYARSTEAFS. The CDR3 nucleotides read TGTGCCAGCAGTTACGCCCGGAGCACTGAAGCTTTCTCT.

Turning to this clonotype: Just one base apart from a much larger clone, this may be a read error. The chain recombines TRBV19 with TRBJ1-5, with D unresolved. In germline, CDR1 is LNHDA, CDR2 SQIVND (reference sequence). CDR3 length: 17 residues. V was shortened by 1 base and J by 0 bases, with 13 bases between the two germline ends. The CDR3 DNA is TGTGCCAGTAGTATAGTTTCGGGCGGCTATAGCAATCAGCCCCAGCATTTT. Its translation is CASSIVSGGYSNQPQHF.

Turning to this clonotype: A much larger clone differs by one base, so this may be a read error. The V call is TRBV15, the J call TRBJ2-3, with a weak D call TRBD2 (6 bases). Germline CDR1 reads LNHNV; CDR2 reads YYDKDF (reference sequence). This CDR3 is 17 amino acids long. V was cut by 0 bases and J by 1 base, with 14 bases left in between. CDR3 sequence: CATSRDKRVARTDTQYF. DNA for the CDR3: TGTGCCACCAGCAGAGATAAGCGGGTGGCTCGCACAGATACGCAGTATTTT.

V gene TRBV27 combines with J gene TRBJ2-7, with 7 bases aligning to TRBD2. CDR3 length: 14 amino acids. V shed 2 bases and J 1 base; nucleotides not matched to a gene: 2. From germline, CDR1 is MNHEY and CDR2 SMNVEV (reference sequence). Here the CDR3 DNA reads TGTGCCAGCAGTTTACGCGGGGGTTCCTACGAGCAGTACTTC. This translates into CASSLRGGSYEQYF.

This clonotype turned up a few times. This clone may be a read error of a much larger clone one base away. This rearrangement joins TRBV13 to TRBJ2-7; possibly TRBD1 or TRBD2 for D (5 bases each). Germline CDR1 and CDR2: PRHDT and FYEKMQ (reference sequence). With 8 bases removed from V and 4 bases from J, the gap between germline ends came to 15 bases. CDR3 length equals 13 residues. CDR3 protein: CASGSRDGYEQYF. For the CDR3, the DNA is TGTGCCAGCGGCTCCCGGGACGGGTACGAGCAGTACTTC. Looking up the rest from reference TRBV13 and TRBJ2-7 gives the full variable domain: AAGVIQSPRHLIKEKRETATLKCYPIPRHDTVYWYQQGPGQDPQFLISFYEKMQSDKGSIPDRFSAQQFSDYHSELNMSSLELGDSALYFCASGSRDGYEQYFGPGTRLTVT.

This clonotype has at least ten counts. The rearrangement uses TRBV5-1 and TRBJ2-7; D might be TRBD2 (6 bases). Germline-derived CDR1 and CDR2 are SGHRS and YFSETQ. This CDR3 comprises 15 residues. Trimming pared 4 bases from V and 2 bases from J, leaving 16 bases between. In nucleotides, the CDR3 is TGCGCCAGCAGCCTATCGTGGGGGGTCGCCTACGAGCAGTACTTC. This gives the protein CASSLSWGVAYEQYF. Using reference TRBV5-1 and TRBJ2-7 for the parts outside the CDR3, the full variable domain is KAGVTQTPRYLIKTRGQQVTLSCSPISGHRSVSWYQQTPGQGLQFLFEYFSETQRNKGNFPGRFSGRQFSNSRSEMNVSTLELGDSALYLCASSLSWGVAYEQYFGPGTRLTVT.

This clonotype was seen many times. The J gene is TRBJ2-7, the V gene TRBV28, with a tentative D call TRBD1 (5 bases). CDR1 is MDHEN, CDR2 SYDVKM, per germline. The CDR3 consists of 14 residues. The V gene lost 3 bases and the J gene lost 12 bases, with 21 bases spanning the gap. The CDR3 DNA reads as TGTGCCAGCAGTTTGTATCGAGAACAGGACGCCGGGTACTTC. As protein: CASSLYREQDAGYF.

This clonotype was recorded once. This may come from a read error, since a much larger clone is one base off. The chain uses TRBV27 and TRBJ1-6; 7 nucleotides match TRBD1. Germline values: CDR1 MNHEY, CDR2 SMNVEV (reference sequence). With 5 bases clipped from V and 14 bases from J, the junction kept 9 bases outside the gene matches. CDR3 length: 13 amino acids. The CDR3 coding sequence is TGTGCCAGCAGTGAGACAGGGAAAGTCTCCCTCCACTTT. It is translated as CASSETGKVSLHF.

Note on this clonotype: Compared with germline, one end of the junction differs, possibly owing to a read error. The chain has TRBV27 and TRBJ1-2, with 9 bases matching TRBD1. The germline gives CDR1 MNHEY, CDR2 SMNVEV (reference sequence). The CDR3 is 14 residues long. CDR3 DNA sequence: TGTGCCAGCAGTTTAGGGACAGGGTTTTCTGGCTACGCCTTC. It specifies CASSLGTGFSGYAF.

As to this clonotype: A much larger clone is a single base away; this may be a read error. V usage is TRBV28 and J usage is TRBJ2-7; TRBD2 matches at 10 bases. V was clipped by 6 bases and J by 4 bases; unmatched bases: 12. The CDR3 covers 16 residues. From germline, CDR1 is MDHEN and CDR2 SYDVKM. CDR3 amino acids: CASRSPVLAGNYEQYF. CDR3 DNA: TGTGCCAGCAGATCGCCCGTACTAGCGGGAAATTACGAGCAGTACTTC.

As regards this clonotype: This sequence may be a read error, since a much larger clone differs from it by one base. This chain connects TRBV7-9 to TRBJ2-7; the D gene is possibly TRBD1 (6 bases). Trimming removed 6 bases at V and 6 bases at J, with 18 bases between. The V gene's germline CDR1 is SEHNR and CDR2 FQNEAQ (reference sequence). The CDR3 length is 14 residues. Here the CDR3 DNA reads TGTGCCAGCAGGCCCGAGGACAGCACCTGCGAGCAGTACTTC. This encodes CASRPEDSTCEQYF.

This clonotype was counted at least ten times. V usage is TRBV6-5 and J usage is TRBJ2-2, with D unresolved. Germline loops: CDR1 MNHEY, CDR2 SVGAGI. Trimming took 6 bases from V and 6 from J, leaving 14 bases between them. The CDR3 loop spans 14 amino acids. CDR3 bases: TGTGCCAGCAGCCCTATATACCCCCCCGGGGAGCTGTTTTTT. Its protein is CASSPIYPPGELFF.

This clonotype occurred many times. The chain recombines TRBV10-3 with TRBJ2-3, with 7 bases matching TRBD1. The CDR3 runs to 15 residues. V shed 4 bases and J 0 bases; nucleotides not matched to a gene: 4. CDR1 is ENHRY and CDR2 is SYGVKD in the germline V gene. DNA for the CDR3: TGTGCCATCAGTGCGGACAGGAGTAGCACAGATACGCAGTATTTT. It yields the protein CAISADRSSTDTQYF.

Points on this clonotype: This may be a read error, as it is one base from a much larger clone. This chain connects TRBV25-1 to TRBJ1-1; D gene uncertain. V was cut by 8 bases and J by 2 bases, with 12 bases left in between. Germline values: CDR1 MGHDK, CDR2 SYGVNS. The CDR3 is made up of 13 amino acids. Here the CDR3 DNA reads TGTGCCAGCGCCCGGGGAGCTAACACTGAAGCTTTCTTT. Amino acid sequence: CASARGANTEAFF.

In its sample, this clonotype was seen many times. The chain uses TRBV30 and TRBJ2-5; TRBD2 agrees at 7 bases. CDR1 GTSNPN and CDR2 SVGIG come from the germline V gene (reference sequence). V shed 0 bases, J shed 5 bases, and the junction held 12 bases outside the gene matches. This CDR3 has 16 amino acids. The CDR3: CAWSVGLGLSGETQYF. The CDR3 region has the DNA TGTGCCTGGAGTGTGGGCCTTGGACTTAGCGGGGAGACCCAGTACTTC.

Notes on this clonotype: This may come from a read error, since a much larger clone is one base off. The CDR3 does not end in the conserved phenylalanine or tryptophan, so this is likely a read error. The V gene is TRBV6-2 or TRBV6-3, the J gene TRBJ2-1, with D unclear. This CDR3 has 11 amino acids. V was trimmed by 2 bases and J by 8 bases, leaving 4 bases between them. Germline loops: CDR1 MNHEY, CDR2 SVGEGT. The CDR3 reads CASSYPDEQFI. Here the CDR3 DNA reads TGTGCCAGCAGTTACCCGGATGAGCAGTTCATC.

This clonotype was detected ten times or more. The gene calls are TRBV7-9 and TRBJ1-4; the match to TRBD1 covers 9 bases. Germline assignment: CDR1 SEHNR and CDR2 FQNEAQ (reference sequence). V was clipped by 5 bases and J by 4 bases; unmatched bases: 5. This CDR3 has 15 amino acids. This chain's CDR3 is CASSGDREYNEKLFF. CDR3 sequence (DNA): TGTGCCAGCAGCGGGGACAGGGAGTATAATGAAAAACTGTTTTTT.

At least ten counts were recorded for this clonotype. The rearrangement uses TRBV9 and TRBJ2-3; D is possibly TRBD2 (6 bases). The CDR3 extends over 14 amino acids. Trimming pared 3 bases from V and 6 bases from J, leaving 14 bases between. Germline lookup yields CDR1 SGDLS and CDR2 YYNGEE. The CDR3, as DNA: TGTGCCAGCAGCGAGGGGACTTTGTCGGATACGCAGTATTTT. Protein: CASSEGTLSDTQYF.

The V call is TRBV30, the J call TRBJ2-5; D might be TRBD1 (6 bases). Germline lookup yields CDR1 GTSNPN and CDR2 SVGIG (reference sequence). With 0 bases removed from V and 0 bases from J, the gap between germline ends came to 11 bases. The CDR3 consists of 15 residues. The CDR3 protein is CAWSVDQGYQETQYF. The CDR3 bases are TGTGCCTGGAGTGTAGACCAGGGGTACCAAGAGACCCAGTACTTC.

In nucleotides, the CDR3 is TGTGCCATCAGTGCGTCGTGGGCACCTCCCGCCTACGCGCCGTACTTC. This gives the protein CAISASWAPPAYAPYF. The chain links TRBV10-3 to TRBJ2-7; D is unclear. Trimming took off 4 bases at V and 12 bases at J, with 28 bases between the two ends. This CDR3 has 16 residues. Germline V gene lookup returns CDR1 ENHRY and CDR2 SYGVKD.

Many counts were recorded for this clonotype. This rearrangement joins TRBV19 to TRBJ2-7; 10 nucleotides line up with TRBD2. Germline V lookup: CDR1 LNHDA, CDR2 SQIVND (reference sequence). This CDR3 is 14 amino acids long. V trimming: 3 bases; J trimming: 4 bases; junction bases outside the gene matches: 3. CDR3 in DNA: TGTGCCAGTAGTATTTCTAGCGGGAGTTACGAGCAGTACTTC. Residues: CASSISSGSYEQYF.

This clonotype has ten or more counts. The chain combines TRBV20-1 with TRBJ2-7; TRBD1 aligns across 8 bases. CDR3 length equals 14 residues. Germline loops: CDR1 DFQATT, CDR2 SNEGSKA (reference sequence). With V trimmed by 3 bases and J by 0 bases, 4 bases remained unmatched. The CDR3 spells CSASTDRGSYEQYF. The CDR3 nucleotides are TGCAGTGCTAGCACCGACAGGGGCTCCTACGAGCAGTACTTC.

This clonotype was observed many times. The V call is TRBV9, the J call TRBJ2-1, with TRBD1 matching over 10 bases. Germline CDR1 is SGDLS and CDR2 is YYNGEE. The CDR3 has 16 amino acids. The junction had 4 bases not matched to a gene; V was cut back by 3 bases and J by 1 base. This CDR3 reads CASSGRTGGSYNEQFF. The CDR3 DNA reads TGTGCCAGCAGCGGGAGGACAGGGGGTTCCTACAATGAGCAGTTCTTC.

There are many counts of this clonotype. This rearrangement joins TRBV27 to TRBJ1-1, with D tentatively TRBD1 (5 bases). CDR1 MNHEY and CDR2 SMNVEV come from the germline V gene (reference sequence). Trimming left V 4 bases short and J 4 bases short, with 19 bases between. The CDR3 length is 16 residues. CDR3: CASSSSTGARGTEAFF. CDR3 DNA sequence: TGTGCCAGCAGTTCCTCTACAGGCGCCCGGGGCACTGAAGCTTTCTTT.